Many counts were recorded for the clone carrying this T cell receptor beta chain. The source of the sample is a study of neurological immune-mediated disorders. The authors made cDNA by 5'RACE with 10-nucleotide random UMIs. TCRdb called the 5' RACE reads again in MiXCR, with one record for every CDR3 protein. The sample holds more than 20,000 distinct CDR3 sequences; almost 2.5% are singletons and the top ten take roughly 2.1%. Trimming pared 2 bases from V and 2 bases from J, leaving 16 bases between. The CDR3 contains 16 residues. Germline V gives CDR1 SGHTA, CDR2 FQGTGA. The TCR originated in a woman in her fifties or sixties with multiple sclerosis. Sequenced input: PBMCs. The chain recombines TRBV7-3 with TRBJ2-7; no firm D call. CDR3 sequence (DNA): TGTGCCAGCAGCTTATCGCGGTCAGGCGAAGCCTACGAGCAGTACTTC. Translating gives CASSLSRSGEAYEQYF.